The TCR beta chain described here comes from a study of tumor and adjacent non-tumor tissue in lung cancer. Study-level findings and limits: Tumor repertoires had a smaller top 100 clone share than normal lung.

No cell sorting was done before RNA was extracted from the tissue. Donors were chemotherapy-naive, newly diagnosed lung cancer surgical patients in China, August–late 2014. The library came from three nested PCR rounds adapted from ARM-PCR protocols. Via MiXCR, TCRdb re-called the multiplex PCR reads, giving one row per CDR3 protein. This sample yields 120,000 or so distinct CDR3 sequences, of which about 66% are seen a single time; 9.5% to 15% belongs to the top ten. A few counts support this clonotype. What it binds is unknown. A much larger clone differs from this one at a single base, so this may be a read error. V lost 3 bases and J lost 2, with 10 bases in between. In germline, CDR1 is MGHRA, CDR2 YSYEKL. The CDR3 extends over 14 amino acids.

J is TRBJ1-1 and V is TRBV4-1; D remains unclear. This receptor was obtained from a young man with non-small cell lung cancer. Sequencing used lung tumor tissue. CDR3 protein: CASSHPGSNTEAFF. The CDR3 region has the DNA TGCGCCAGCAGCCACCCGGGCAGTAACACTGAAGCTTTCTTT.